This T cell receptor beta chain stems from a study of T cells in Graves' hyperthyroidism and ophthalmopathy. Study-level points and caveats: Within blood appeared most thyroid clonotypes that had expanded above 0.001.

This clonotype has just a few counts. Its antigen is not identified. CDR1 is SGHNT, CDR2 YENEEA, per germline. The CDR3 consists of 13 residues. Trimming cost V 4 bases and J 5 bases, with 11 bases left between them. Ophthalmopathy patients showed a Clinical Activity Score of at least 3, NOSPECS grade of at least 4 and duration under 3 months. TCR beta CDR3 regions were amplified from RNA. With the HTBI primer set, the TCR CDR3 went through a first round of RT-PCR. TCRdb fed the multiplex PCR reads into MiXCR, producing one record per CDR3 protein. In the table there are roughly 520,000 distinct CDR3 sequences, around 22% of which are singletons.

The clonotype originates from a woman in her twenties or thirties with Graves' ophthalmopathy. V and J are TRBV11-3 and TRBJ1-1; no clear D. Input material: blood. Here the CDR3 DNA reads TGTGCCAGCAGCTCGGGGAGTGGGACTGAAGCTTTCTTT. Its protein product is CASSSGSGTEAFF.